This is a list of T cell receptor beta chains from one sample in a study of beta chain features in type 1 diabetes. Sequencing was performed with immunoSEQ multiplex PCR; in TCRdb, only in-frame clones are kept and a portion is missing. Altogether 500,000 to 700,000 clones are present, 15% being singletons, with the ten largest covering 0.093%. The sequencing sample was made of naive CD4+ T cells from blood. These receptors originate from a man aged 18 to 30 in good health. Each CDR3 is given with its conserved first and last residue. D genes are given only for firm matches. For some rows the clone size is stated as once, few or many, or as a class when expanded; others skip it.

d_call,j_call,v_call,clone_size,cdr3_aa,cdr3_nt
TRBD1,TRBJ1-5,TRBV10-2,few,CASSSDRVVPQHF,TGCGCCAGCAGTTCAGACAGGGTTGTACCCCAGCATTTT
-,TRBJ2-7,TRBV29-1,few,CSVAPGGLLLYEQYF,TGCAGCGTTGCCCCGGGGGGCCTATTACTCTACGAGCAGTACTTC
-,TRBJ2-2,TRBV5-1,-,CASSLDSPTGELFF,TGCGCCAGCAGCTTGGACAGTCCCACCGGGGAGCTGTTTTTT
-,TRBJ2-1,TRBV5-1,few,CASSFDSGGTEQFF,TGCGCCAGCAGCTTTGACAGCGGCGGCACTGAGCAGTTCTTC
-,TRBJ1-2,TRBV5-1,-,CASSLQASTYGYTF,TGCGCCAGCAGCTTACAGGCGTCTACCTATGGCTACACCTTC
-,TRBJ2-1,TRBV6-4,-,CASSKRQGLEQFF,TGTGCCAGCAGTAAACGACAGGGACTAGAGCAGTTCTTC
-,TRBJ1-5,TRBV6-1,-,CASSETMGLLRNQPQHF,TGTGCCAGCAGCGAAACGATGGGACTCTTACGCAATCAGCCCCAGCATTTT
-,TRBJ1-2,TRBV19,-,CASTQGGGNGYTF,TGTGCCAGTACCCAGGGAGGCGGGAATGGCTACACCTTC
TRBD1,TRBJ2-7,TRBV28,-,CASSSSGTGKNYEQYF,TGTGCCAGCAGTTCCTCCGGGACAGGGAAGAACTACGAGCAGTACTTC
-,TRBJ2-4,TRBV6-1,-,CASSYTGRAKNIQYF,TGTGCCAGCAGCTACACAGGGCGAGCCAAAAACATTCAGTACTTC
-,TRBJ2-7,TRBV2,-,CASILDRNYEQYF,TGTGCCAGCATCCTCGACAGAAACTACGAGCAGTACTTC
-,TRBJ1-2,TRBV5-6,-,CASSLERGLGGYTF,TGTGCCAGCAGCTTGGAGCGCGGGCTTGGTGGCTACACCTTC
-,TRBJ1-4,TRBV6-4,-,CASSRSNTNEKLFF,TGTGCCAGCAGCCGATCTAATACTAATGAAAAACTGTTTTTT
-,TRBJ2-5,TRBV6-1,few,CASRGRGRGETQYF,TGTGCCAGCAGGGGGAGGGGGCGGGGAGAGACCCAGTACTTC
-,TRBJ2-7,TRBV7-2,few,CASSLDGGEQYF,TGTGCCAGCAGCTTAGACGGGGGAGAGCAGTACTTC
TRBD1,TRBJ1-3,TRBV9,-,CASSVDSGQVLSGNTIYF,TGTGCCAGCAGCGTAGACAGTGGACAGGTTCTCTCTGGAAACACCATATATTTT
-,TRBJ2-5,TRBV7-3,-,CASSLKGGTQYF,TGTGCCAGCAGCTTAAAGGGTGGGACCCAGTACTTC
-,TRBJ2-1,TRBV5-6,few,CASSHIREETYNEQFF,TGTGCCAGCAGCCACATCCGTGAGGAAACCTACAATGAGCAGTTCTTC
TRBD2,TRBJ2-5,TRBV5-1,-,CASSRLAREGQETQYF,TGCGCCAGCAGCAGACTAGCACGAGAGGGACAAGAGACCCAGTACTTC
-,TRBJ1-6,TRBV5-6,few,CASRTLNSPLHF,TGTGCCAGCAGGACACTGAATTCACCCCTCCACTTT
-,TRBJ1-1,TRBV5-4,few,CASSLESMNTEAFF,TGTGCCAGCAGCTTGGAGTCGATGAACACTGAAGCTTTCTTT
TRBD2,TRBJ2-1,TRBV7-2,-,CASSSSSGGLGNEQFF,TGTGCCAGCAGCTCCTCTAGCGGGGGGCTTGGGAATGAGCAGTTCTTC
-,TRBJ1-1,TRBV6-5,-,CASSSLPTRGNTEAFF,TGTGCCAGCAGTTCGCTCCCAACCAGGGGGAACACTGAAGCTTTCTTT
-,TRBJ1-2,TRBV14,few,CASSQDQGRVGYTF,TGTGCCAGCAGCCAAGACCAGGGGAGGGTTGGCTACACCTTC
-,TRBJ2-3,TRBV7-2,few,CASSLVAFSTDTQYF,TGTGCCAGCAGCTTAGTTGCTTTTAGCACAGATACGCAGTATTTT
TRBD1,TRBJ1-1,TRBV7-7,-,CASSHDRDTEAFF,TGTGCTAGCAGCCACGACAGGGACACTGAAGCTTTCTTT
-,TRBJ2-6,TRBV18,-,CASSPLAESTSGANVLTF,TGTGCCAGCTCACCATTGGCAGAATCGACCTCTGGGGCCAACGTCCTGACTTTC
-,TRBJ2-2,TRBV5-1,-,CASSQERITGELFF,TGCGCCAGCAGCCAAGAGCGAATCACCGGGGAGCTGTTTTTT
-,TRBJ2-3,TRBV5-1,few,CASSFSTDTQYF,TGCGCCAGCAGCTTCAGCACAGATACGCAGTATTTT
TRBD1,TRBJ2-4,TRBV14,-,CASSQAQGVKNIQYF,TGTGCCAGCAGCCAAGCCCAGGGGGTCAAAAACATTCAGTACTTC
-,TRBJ1-2,TRBV29-1,-,CSVEGELGATYGYTF,TGCAGCGTTGAAGGGGAACTGGGGGCGACCTATGGCTACACCTTC
-,TRBJ2-7,TRBV7-9,-,CASSRGWGRSYEQYF,TGTGCCAGCAGCCGCGGCTGGGGGCGATCATACGAGCAGTACTTC
-,TRBJ1-1,TRBV9,few,CASKPGPMNTEAFF,TGTGCCAGCAAACCGGGGCCTATGAACACTGAAGCTTTCTTT
-,TRBJ2-7,TRBV7-3,few,CASSLNPAGSYEQYF,TGTGCCAGCAGCTTAAACCCGGCCGGCTCCTACGAGCAGTACTTC
-,TRBJ2-1,TRBV2,few,CASLGTTTYNEQFF,TGTGCCAGCCTGGGGACAACCACCTACAATGAGCAGTTCTTC
-,TRBJ1-4,TRBV29-1,-,CSVENRNEKLFF,TGCAGCGTTGAAAACCGAAATGAAAAACTGTTTTTT
-,TRBJ2-3,TRBV7-9,-,CASGRGTDTQYF,TGTGCCAGCGGTAGGGGCACAGATACGCAGTATTTT
-,TRBJ1-1,TRBV4-2,-,CASSQDPEIEAFF,TGTGCCAGCAGCCAAGACCCCGAGATTGAAGCTTTCTTT
TRBD2,TRBJ2-7,TRBV9,few,CASSVSGTSVSYEQYF,TGTGCCAGCAGCGTCTCCGGGACTAGCGTTTCCTACGAGCAGTACTTC
-,TRBJ1-2,TRBV7-2,few,CASRRTGNYGYTF,TGTGCCAGCCGCCGGACGGGGAACTATGGCTACACCTTC
-,TRBJ1-2,TRBV6-6,-,CASSYGPQGGYTF,TGTGCCAGCAGTTATGGCCCCCAGGGTGGCTACACCTTC
TRBD1,TRBJ2-5,TRBV9,few,CASSGLTGLQETQYF,TGTGCCAGCAGCGGACTGACAGGGTTACAAGAGACCCAGTACTTC
-,TRBJ2-7,TRBV11-2,few,CASSLESRGEQYF,TGTGCCAGCAGCTTAGAATCTCGGGGGGAGCAGTACTTC
TRBD1,TRBJ1-1,TRBV14,-,CASSRTGVGTEAFF,TGTGCCAGCAGCCGTACAGGGGTTGGCACTGAAGCTTTCTTT
-,TRBJ1-2,TRBV4-3,few,CASSQPGVQYGYTF,TGCGCCAGCAGCCAACCCGGGGTTCAGTATGGCTACACCTTC
-,TRBJ2-7,TRBV20-1,-,CSAKRPREQYF,TGCAGTGCCAAAAGGCCTCGCGAGCAGTACTTC
-,TRBJ1-2,TRBV20-1,-,CSAREPYGYTF,TGCAGTGCTAGAGAACCCTATGGCTACACCTTC
-,TRBJ2-3,TRBV18,few,CASSPSRSTDTQYF,TGTGCCAGCTCACCATCTAGGAGCACAGATACGCAGTATTTT
TRBD2,TRBJ2-7,TRBV15,few,CATSSTLAGYHRASSYEQYF,TGTGCCACCAGCAGCACTTTAGCGGGATACCATCGCGCGTCCTCCTACGAGCAGTACTTC
TRBD1,TRBJ1-2,TRBV5-4,-,CASSPWTGANYGYTF,TGTGCCAGCAGCCCATGGACAGGGGCCAACTATGGCTACACCTTC
TRBD2,TRBJ2-3,TRBV15,-,CAASIAGRAATQYF,TGTGCCGCTTCCATAGCGGGGCGGGCTGCTACGCAGTATTTT
-,TRBJ2-1,TRBV4-3,-,CASSQEDRSNYNEQFF,TGCGCCAGCAGCCAAGAGGACAGAAGTAACTACAATGAGCAGTTCTTC
-,TRBJ2-7,TRBV10-3,many,CAISGMRQVSYEQYF,TGTGCCATCAGTGGGATGCGACAGGTCTCCTACGAGCAGTACTTC
TRBD1,TRBJ2-3,TRBV9,few,CASSVDQGADTQYF,TGTGCCAGCAGCGTAGATCAGGGGGCAGATACGCAGTATTTT